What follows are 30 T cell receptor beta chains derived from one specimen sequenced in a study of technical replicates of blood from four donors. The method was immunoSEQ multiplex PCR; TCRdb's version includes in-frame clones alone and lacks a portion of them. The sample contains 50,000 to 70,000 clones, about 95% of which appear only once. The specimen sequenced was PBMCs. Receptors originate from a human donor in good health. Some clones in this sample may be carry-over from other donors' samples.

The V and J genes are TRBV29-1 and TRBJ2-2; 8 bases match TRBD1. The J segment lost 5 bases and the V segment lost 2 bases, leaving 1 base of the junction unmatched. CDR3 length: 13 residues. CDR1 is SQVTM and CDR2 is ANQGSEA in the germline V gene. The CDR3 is CSVETGGTGELFF. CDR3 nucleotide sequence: TGCAGCGTTGAAACAGGGGGAACCGGGGAGCTGTTTTTT.

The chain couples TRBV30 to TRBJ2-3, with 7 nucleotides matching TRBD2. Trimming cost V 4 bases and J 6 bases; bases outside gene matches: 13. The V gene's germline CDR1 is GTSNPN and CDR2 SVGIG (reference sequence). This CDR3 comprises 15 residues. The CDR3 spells CAWTPSGAIGDTQYF. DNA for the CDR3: TGTGCCTGGACTCCTAGCGGAGCCATCGGGGATACGCAGTATTTT.

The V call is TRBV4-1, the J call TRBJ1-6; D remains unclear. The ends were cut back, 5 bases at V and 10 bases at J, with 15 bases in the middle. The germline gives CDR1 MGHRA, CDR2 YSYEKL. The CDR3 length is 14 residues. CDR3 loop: CASSDRDSGSPLHF. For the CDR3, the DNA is TGCGCCAGCAGCGACCGGGATTCGGGCTCACCCCTCCACTTT.

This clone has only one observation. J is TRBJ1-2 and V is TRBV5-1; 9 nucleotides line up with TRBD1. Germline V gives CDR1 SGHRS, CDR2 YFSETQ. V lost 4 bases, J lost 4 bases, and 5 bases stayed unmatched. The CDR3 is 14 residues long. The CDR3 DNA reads TGCGCCAGCAGCGATTCGACAGGGGGCTATGGCTACACCTTC. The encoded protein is CASSDSTGGYGYTF.

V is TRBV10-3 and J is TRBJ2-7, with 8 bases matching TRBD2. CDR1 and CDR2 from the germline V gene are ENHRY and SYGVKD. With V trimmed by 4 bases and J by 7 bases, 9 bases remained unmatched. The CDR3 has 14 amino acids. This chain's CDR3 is CAISGGLAAWEQYF. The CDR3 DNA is TGTGCCATCAGTGGAGGACTAGCCGCTTGGGAGCAGTACTTC.

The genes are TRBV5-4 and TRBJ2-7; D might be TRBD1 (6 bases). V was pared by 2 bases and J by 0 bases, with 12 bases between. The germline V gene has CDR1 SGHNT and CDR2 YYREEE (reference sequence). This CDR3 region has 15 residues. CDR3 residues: CASSFNGQSSYEQYF. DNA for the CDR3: TGTGCCAGCAGCTTCAACGGACAGTCCTCCTACGAGCAGTACTTC.

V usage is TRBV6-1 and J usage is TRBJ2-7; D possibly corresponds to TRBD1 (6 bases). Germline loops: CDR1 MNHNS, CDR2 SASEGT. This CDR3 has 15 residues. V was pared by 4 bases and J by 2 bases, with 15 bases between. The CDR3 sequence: CASSGGPGQTYEQYF. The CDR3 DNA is TGTGCCAGCAGTGGGGGTCCGGGACAAACCTACGAGCAGTACTTC.

The CDR3 protein is CASSSSTGRYEQYF. The CDR3 DNA reads as TGTGCCAGCAGCTCTTCGACAGGGAGATACGAGCAGTACTTC. The chain combines TRBV7-9 with TRBJ2-7; 7 positions agree with TRBD1. Trimming took 4 bases from V and 4 from J; bases not matched to a gene: 7. The CDR3 totals 14 residues. Germline V lookup: CDR1 SEHNR, CDR2 FQNEAQ (reference sequence).

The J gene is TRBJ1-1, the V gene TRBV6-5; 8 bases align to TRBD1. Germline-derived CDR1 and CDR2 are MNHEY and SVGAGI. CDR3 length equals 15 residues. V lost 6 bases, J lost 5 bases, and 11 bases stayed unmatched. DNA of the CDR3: TGTGCCAGCAGCCCACCCGACAGGGGTAGGACTGAAGCTTTCTTT. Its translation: CASSPPDRGRTEAFF.

The CDR3 loop reads CASSLLAATDREAFF. For the CDR3, the DNA is TGTGCCAGCAGCTTGCTCGCCGCCACCGACAGGGAAGCTTTCTTT. The rearrangement uses TRBV5-6 and TRBJ1-1, with a weak D call TRBD1 (6 bases). This CDR3 has 15 residues. The V gene lost 1 base and the J gene lost 8 bases, with 18 bases spanning the gap. Germline CDR1 is SGHDT and CDR2 is YYEEEE.

The CDR3 sequence is CASSPGQTYGYTF. In DNA form, the CDR3 reads TGTGCCAGCAGTCCAGGACAAACCTATGGCTACACCTTC. V gene TRBV6-5 combines with J gene TRBJ1-2; D is possibly TRBD1 (5 bases). This CDR3 contains 13 residues. Trimming removed 5 bases at V and 4 bases at J, with 11 bases between. CDR1 is MNHEY and CDR2 is SVGAGI in the germline V gene.

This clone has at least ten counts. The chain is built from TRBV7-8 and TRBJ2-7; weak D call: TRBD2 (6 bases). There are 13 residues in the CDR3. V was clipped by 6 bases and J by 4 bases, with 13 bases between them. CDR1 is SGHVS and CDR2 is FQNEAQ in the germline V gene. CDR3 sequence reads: CASRTAGLYEQYF. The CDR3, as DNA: TGTGCCAGCAGAACAGCGGGTTTATACGAGCAGTACTTC.

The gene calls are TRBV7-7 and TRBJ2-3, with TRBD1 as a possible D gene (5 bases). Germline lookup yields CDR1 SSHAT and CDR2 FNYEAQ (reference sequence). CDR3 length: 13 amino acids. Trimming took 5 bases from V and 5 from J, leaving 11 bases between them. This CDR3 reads CASSPAGKDTQYF. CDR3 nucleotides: TGTGCCAGCAGCCCCGCAGGGAAAGATACGCAGTATTTT.

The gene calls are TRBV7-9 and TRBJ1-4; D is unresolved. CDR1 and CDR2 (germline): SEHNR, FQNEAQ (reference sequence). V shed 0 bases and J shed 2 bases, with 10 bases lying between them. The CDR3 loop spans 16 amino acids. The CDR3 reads CASSLAETATNEKLFF. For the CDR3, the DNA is TGTGCCAGCAGCTTAGCGGAGACGGCGACTAATGAAAAACTGTTTTTT.

CDR3 coding DNA: TGTGCCAGCAGCCACCTGCTAGCGGAGGGGCAAGAGACCCAGTACTTC. This gives the protein CASSHLLAEGQETQYF. The rearrangement links TRBV7-9 to TRBJ2-5, with 7 positions matching TRBD2. The germline V gene has CDR1 SEHNR and CDR2 FQNEAQ (reference sequence). The CDR3 spans 16 residues. V was pared by 5 bases and J by 2 bases, with 11 bases of the junction left unmatched. The variable domain in full, with the rest retrieved from reference TRBV7-9 and TRBJ2-5, is DTGVSQNPRHKITKRGQNVTFRCDPISEHNRLYWYRQTLGQGPEFLTYFQNEAQLEKSRLLSDRFSAERPKGSFSTLEIQRTEQGDSAMYLCASSHLLAEGQETQYFGPGTRLLVL.

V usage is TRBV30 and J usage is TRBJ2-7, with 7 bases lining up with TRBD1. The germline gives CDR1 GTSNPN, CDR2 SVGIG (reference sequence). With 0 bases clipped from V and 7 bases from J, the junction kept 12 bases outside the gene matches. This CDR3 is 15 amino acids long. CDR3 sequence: CAWSVRGTEIWEQYF. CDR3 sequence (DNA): TGTGCCTGGAGTGTAAGGGGGACAGAAATATGGGAGCAGTACTTC. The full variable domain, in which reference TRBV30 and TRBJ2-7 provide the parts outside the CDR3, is SQTIHQWPATLVQPVGSPLSLECTVEGTSNPNLYWYRQAAGRGLQLLFYSVGIGQISSEVPQNLSASRPQDRQFILSSKKLLLSDSGFYLCAWSVRGTEIWEQYFGPGTRLTVT.

CDR3 loop: CASSPDGVTGYTF. CDR3 coding DNA: TGTGCCAGCAGCCCCGACGGGGTGACTGGCTACACCTTC. The chain has TRBV7-3 and TRBJ1-2; no clear D gene. V lost 5 bases and J lost 7, with 14 bases in between. This CDR3 has 13 residues. CDR1 and CDR2 (germline): SGHTA, FQGTGA.

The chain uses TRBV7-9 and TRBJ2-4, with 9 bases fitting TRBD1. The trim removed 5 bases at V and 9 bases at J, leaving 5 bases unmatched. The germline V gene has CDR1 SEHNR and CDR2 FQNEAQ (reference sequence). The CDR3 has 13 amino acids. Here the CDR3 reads CASSGTGYSIQYF. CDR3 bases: TGTGCCAGCAGCGGGACAGGGTACTCCATTCAGTACTTC.

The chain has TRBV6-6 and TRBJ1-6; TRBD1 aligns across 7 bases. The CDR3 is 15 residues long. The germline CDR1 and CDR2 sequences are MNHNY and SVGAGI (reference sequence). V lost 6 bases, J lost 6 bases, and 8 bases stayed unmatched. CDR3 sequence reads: CASRGDRLTNSPLHF. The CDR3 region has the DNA TGTGCCAGCAGGGGGGACAGACTGACTAATTCACCCCTCCACTTT.

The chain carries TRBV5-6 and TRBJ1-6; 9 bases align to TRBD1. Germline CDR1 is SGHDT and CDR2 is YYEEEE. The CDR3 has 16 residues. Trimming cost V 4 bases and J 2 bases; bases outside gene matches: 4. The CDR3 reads CASSPGQGTYNSPLHF. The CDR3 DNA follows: TGTGCCAGCAGCCCCGGACAGGGGACCTATAATTCACCCCTCCACTTT.

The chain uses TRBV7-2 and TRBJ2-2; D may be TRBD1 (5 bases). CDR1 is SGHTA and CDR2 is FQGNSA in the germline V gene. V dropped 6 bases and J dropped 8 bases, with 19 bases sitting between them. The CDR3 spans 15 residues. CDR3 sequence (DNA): TGTGCCAGCAGTAGTGGGGCCTTTCCCAAGGGGGAGCTGTTTTTT. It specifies CASSSGAFPKGELFF. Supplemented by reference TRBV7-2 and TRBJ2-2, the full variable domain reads GAGVSQSPSNKVTEKGKDVELRCDPISGHTALYWYRQSLGQGLEFLIYFQGNSAPDKSGLPSDRFSAERTGGSVSTLTIQRTQQEDSAVYLCASSSGAFPKGELFFGEGSRLTVL.

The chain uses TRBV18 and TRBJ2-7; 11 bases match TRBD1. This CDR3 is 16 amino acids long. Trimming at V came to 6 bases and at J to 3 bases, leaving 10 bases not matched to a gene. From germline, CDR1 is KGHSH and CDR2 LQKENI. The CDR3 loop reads CASSSQDGTGGYEQYF. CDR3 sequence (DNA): TGTGCCAGCTCCTCGCAAGACGGGACAGGGGGCTACGAGCAGTACTTC.

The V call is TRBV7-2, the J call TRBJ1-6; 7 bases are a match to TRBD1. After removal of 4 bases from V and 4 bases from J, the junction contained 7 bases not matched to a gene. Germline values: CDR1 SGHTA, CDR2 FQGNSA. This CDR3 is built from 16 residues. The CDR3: CASSSDRARYNSPLHF. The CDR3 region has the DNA TGTGCCAGCAGCTCAGACAGGGCGAGATATAATTCACCCCTCCACTTT.

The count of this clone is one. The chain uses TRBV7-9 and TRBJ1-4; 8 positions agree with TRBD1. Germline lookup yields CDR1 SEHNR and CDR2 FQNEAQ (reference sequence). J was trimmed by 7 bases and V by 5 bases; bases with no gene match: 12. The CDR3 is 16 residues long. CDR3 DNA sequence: TGTGCCAGCAGCCTCGGACAGGGACTAACTCCTGAAAAACTGTTTTTT. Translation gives CASSLGQGLTPEKLFF.

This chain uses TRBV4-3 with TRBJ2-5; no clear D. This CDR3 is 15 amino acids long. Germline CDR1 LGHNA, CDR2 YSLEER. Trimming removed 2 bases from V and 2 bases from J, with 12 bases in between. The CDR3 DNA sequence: TGCGCCAGCAGCCAATTCCAAGGCGGACAAGAGACCCAGTACTTC. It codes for CASSQFQGGQETQYF.

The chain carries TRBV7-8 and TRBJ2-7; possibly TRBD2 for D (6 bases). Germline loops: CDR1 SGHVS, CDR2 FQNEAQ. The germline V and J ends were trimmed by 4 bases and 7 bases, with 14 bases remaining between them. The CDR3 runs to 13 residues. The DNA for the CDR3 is TGTGCCAGCAGCTCAGGACCCGGAGGGGAGCAGTACTTC. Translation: CASSSGPGGEQYF.

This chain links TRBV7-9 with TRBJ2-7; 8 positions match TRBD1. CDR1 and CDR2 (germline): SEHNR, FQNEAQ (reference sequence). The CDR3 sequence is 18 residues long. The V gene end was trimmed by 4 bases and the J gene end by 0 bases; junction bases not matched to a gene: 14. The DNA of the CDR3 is TGTGCCAGCAGCTCATTCGGCAGGGGGCTTCGGGGCTCCTACGAGCAGTACTTC. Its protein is CASSSFGRGLRGSYEQYF.

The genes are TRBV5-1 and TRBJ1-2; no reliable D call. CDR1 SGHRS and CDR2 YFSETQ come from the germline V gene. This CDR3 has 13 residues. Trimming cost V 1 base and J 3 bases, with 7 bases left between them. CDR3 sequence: CASSLNRDYGYTF. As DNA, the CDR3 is TGCGCCAGCAGCTTGAACAGAGACTATGGCTACACCTTC.

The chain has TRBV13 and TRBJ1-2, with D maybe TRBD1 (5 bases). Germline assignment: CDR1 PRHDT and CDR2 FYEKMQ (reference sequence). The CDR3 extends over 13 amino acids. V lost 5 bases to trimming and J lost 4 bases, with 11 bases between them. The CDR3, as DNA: TGTGCCAGCAGCATTCGACAGACCTATGGCTACACCTTC. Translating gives CASSIRQTYGYTF.

The CDR3 region has the DNA TGTGCCAAAGAGGGGGTCACTGAAGCTTTCTTT. Translation: CAKEGVTEAFF. The V call is TRBV7-9, the J call TRBJ1-1, with D maybe TRBD1 (6 bases). CDR3 length: 11 residues. Germline V gene lookup returns CDR1 SEHNR and CDR2 FQNEAQ (reference sequence). Trimming shortened V by 10 bases and J by 4 bases, and 10 bases separated the two germline ends.